Following are 32 T cell receptor beta chains from one sample sequenced in a study of T cell clones after liver transplantation. Using immunoSEQ multiplex PCR, the repertoire was profiled, and TCRdb retains in-frame clones only, with some absent. This table has around 100,000 clones, around 84% appearing once. The sequences come from CD4+ T cells from blood, collected roughly 50 months after liver transplant. The receptors were sampled from a human patient who received a liver transplant. Some T cells may be provided by the graft donor.

The rearrangement uses TRBV7-9 and TRBJ2-1, with a tentative D call TRBD2 (5 bases). V was clipped by 5 bases and J by 4 bases, with 12 bases between them. The CDR3 loop spans 14 amino acids. Germline V gene sequence: CDR1 SEHNR, CDR2 FQNEAQ (reference sequence). The CDR3 spells CASSGLAWYNEQFF. In nucleotides, the CDR3 is TGTGCCAGCAGCGGGCTAGCATGGTACAATGAGCAGTTCTTC.

The chain is built from TRBV2 and TRBJ2-7; 9 bases agree with TRBD1. The germline V gene has CDR1 SNHLY and CDR2 FYNNEI. V was clipped by 6 bases and J by 4 bases; unmatched bases: 10. The CDR3 sequence is 15 residues long. CDR3 nucleotide sequence: TGTGCCAGCAGAAAAACAGGGGGCGCAGGTTACGAGCAGTACTTC. Amino acids: CASRKTGGAGYEQYF. The whole variable domain, filled in from reference TRBV2 and TRBJ2-7, reads EPEVTQTPSHQVTQMGQEVILRCVPISNHLYFYWYRQILGQKVEFLVSFYNNEISEKSEIFDDQFSVERPDGSNFTLKIRSTKLEDSAMYFCASRKTGGAGYEQYFGPGTRLTVT.

This chain links TRBV5-1 with TRBJ1-3, with 8 nucleotides matching TRBD1. This CDR3 contains 16 residues. Germline loops: CDR1 SGHRS, CDR2 YFSETQ. Germline trimming cut 0 bases from V and 4 bases from J; bases unmatched to any gene: 6. In DNA, the CDR3 is TGCGCCAGCAGCTTGGCCCAGGGGGCCCGGGGAAACACCATATATTTT. It encodes CASSLAQGARGNTIYF.

The V gene is TRBV5-1, the J gene TRBJ2-7; TRBD1 might be the D (5 bases). This CDR3 comprises 13 residues. V was cut by 4 bases and J by 2 bases, with 10 bases left in between. Germline V lookup: CDR1 SGHRS, CDR2 YFSETQ. This CDR3 reads CASSEEGAYEQYF. The CDR3 nucleotides are TGCGCCAGCAGCGAGGAAGGGGCCTACGAGCAGTACTTC.

This chain uses TRBV27 with TRBJ2-3, with D hard to call. Germline values: CDR1 MNHEY, CDR2 SMNVEV (reference sequence). This CDR3 is 14 amino acids long. Trimming stripped 3 bases from V and 0 bases from J, with 7 bases between. The CDR3 region has the DNA TGTGCCAGCAGTTTGGTAGAGAGCACAGATACGCAGTATTTT. It specifies CASSLVESTDTQYF.

This clone was counted once. This chain uses TRBV5-4 with TRBJ2-7; 7 nucleotides agree with TRBD1. The germline V gene encodes CDR1 SGHNT and CDR2 YYREEE (reference sequence). The CDR3 totals 16 residues. The trim removed 0 bases at V and 3 bases at J, leaving 9 bases unmatched. The DNA for the CDR3 is TGTGCCAGCAGCTTGGGACGGGACAGACGAATCTACGAGCAGTACTTC. It codes for CASSLGRDRRIYEQYF.

V usage is TRBV7-3 and J usage is TRBJ2-5; no reliable D call. CDR3 length equals 14 residues. Trimming stripped 6 bases from V and 5 bases from J, with 16 bases between. Germline V CDR1 and CDR2: SGHTA, FQGTGA. CDR3 residues: CASSFSSGGETQYF. CDR3 nucleotide sequence: TGTGCCAGCAGTTTCAGCTCCGGTGGGGAGACCCAGTACTTC.

The chain employs TRBV5-4 and TRBJ2-7; D remains ambiguous. Germline V gene lookup returns CDR1 SGHNT and CDR2 YYREEE (reference sequence). This CDR3 comprises 13 residues. Between the trimmed V and J ends, which lost 1 base and 3 bases, there was a span of 8 bases. The CDR3: CASSLRVGYEQYF. The CDR3 DNA reads TGTGCCAGCAGCTTGAGGGTCGGCTACGAGCAGTACTTC. Drawing the rest from reference TRBV5-4 and TRBJ2-7, the complete variable domain is ETGVTQSPTHLIKTRGQQVTLRCSSQSGHNTVSWYQQALGQGPQFIFQYYREEENGRGNFPPRFSGLQFPNYSSELNVNALELDDSALYLCASSLRVGYEQYFGPGTRLTVT.

The chain employs TRBV6-1 and TRBJ2-5, with TRBD1 as a possible D gene (5 bases). The CDR3 runs to 13 residues. Germline assignment: CDR1 MNHNS and CDR2 SASEGT. V was pared by 6 bases and J by 4 bases, with 12 bases between. CDR3 nucleotide sequence: TGTGCCAGCAGGACAGCCAACCTAGAGACCCAGTACTTC. Protein: CASRTANLETQYF.

This chain connects TRBV7-8 to TRBJ1-2; 8 bases fit TRBD1. The germline V gene has CDR1 SGHVS and CDR2 FQNEAQ. This CDR3 is built from 17 residues. V was pared by 2 bases and J by 8 bases, with 16 bases of the junction left unmatched. This chain's CDR3 is CASSLKPRTGLGWGYTF. The DNA of the CDR3 is TGTGCCAGCAGCTTAAAGCCCCGGACAGGGCTGGGTTGGGGCTACACCTTC.

The chain couples TRBV5-1 to TRBJ1-6; D gene unclear. The germline V gene has CDR1 SGHRS and CDR2 YFSETQ. CDR3 size: 16 residues. The V end was cut by 2 bases, the J end by 6 bases, with 15 bases between. The CDR3 protein is CASSFESRGGNSPLHF. The CDR3 DNA reads as TGCGCCAGCAGCTTTGAGAGTCGGGGTGGTAATTCACCCCTCCACTTT.

This chain uses TRBV5-1 with TRBJ2-7; 11 nucleotides match TRBD2. The CDR3 spans 18 residues. Germline V lookup: CDR1 SGHRS, CDR2 YFSETQ. The ends lost 0 bases at V and 4 bases at J; junction bases unmatched: 12. The CDR3 here is CASSLGNSGRAEIYEQYF. CDR3 sequence (DNA): TGCGCCAGCAGCTTGGGCAATAGCGGGAGGGCCGAGATATACGAGCAGTACTTC. Drawing the rest from reference TRBV5-1 and TRBJ2-7, the complete variable domain is KAGVTQTPRYLIKTRGQQVTLSCSPISGHRSVSWYQQTPGQGLQFLFEYFSETQRNKGNFPGRFSGRQFSNSRSEMNVSTLELGDSALYLCASSLGNSGRAEIYEQYFGPGTRLTVT.

J is TRBJ1-5 and V is TRBV27; D is undetermined. V lost 3 bases, J lost 6 bases, and 12 bases lay in between. Germline CDR1 reads MNHEY; CDR2 reads SMNVEV (reference sequence). CDR3 length: 14 amino acids. The CDR3 is CASSFSSVIQPQHF. CDR3 nucleotide sequence: TGTGCCAGCAGTTTTTCCTCTGTCATTCAGCCCCAGCATTTT.

CDR3 loop: CASSRKTGDGYTF. Here the CDR3 DNA reads TGTGCCAGCAGTCGCAAAACAGGGGATGGCTACACCTTC. This chain connects TRBV27 to TRBJ1-2, with 7 bases that match TRBD1. The CDR3 runs 13 residues. In germline, CDR1 is MNHEY, CDR2 SMNVEV (reference sequence). The J segment lost 6 bases and the V segment lost 5 bases, leaving 6 bases of the junction unmatched.

The CDR3 nucleotides are TGTGCCAGCAGTTCGAGATCGGATACGCAGTATTTT. Translated, it gives CASSSRSDTQYF. This sequence joins TRBV28 and TRBJ2-3; no clear D gene. Germline CDR1 is MDHEN and CDR2 is SYDVKM. This CDR3 has 12 residues. Trimming pared 4 bases from V and 6 bases from J, leaving 8 bases between. The full variable domain, completed using reference TRBV28 and TRBJ2-3, is DVKVTQSSRYLVKRTGEKVFLECVQDMDHENMFWYRQDPGLGLRLIYFSYDVKMKEKGDIPEGYSVSREKKERFSLILESASTNQTSMYLCASSSRSDTQYFGPGTRLTVL.

The chain has TRBV7-8 and TRBJ1-2; 9 nucleotides line up with TRBD1. The J segment lost 8 bases and the V segment lost 2 bases, leaving 9 bases of the junction unmatched. Germline CDR1 and CDR2: SGHVS and FQNEAQ. This CDR3 is built from 15 residues. The CDR3 DNA is TGTGCCAGCAGCTTACGTGGGACAGGGTTTTTGGGCTACACCTTC. This encodes CASSLRGTGFLGYTF.

To note about this clone: Other DNA sequences in this specimen translate into the identical CDR3. This chain connects TRBV5-6 to TRBJ2-5; 14 bases match TRBD2. The trim removed 5 bases at V and 2 bases at J, leaving 8 bases unmatched. The CDR3 extends over 17 amino acids. Looked up from germline, CDR1 is SGHDT and CDR2 is YYEEEE. The CDR3 here is CASSPRLAGGRQETQYF. In nucleotides, the CDR3 is TGTGCCAGCAGTCCCCGACTAGCGGGGGGGCGACAAGAGACCCAGTACTTC.

This rearrangement joins TRBV7-8 to TRBJ1-1; D is possibly TRBD1 (5 bases). Germline loops: CDR1 SGHVS, CDR2 FQNEAQ. This CDR3 spans 15 amino acids. V was clipped by 2 bases and J by 5 bases, with 15 bases between them. For the CDR3, the DNA is TGTGCCAGCAGCTTACGAGTAGGGGCGGGAACTGAAGCTTTCTTT. Its translation is CASSLRVGAGTEAFF.

CDR3 bases: TGTGCCAGCAGCCAGGGACTAGCGGGAGATGTCTTTTACAATGAGCAGTTCTTC. It specifies CASSQGLAGDVFYNEQFF. The genes are TRBV7-8 and TRBJ2-1; 14 positions match TRBD2. V trimming: 5 bases; J trimming: 4 bases; junction bases outside the gene matches: 10. This CDR3 is 18 amino acids long. Looked up from germline, CDR1 is SGHVS and CDR2 is FQNEAQ.

The CDR3 is CASSSNWGGETQYF. CDR3 nucleotides: TGTGCCAGCAGTTCGAACTGGGGGGGAGAGACCCAGTACTTC. The V and J genes are TRBV11-2 and TRBJ2-5; TRBD2 aligns across 7 bases. This CDR3 contains 14 residues. CDR1 SGHAT and CDR2 FQNNGV come from the germline V gene. Trimming at V came to 6 bases and at J to 4 bases, leaving 8 bases not matched to a gene. Based on the CDR3 plus reference TRBV11-2 and TRBJ2-5, the full variable domain is EAGVAQSPRYKIIEKRQSVAFWCNPISGHATLYWYQQILGQGPKLLIQFQNNGVVDDSQLPKDRFSAERLKGVDSTLKIQPAKLEDSAVYLCASSSNWGGETQYFGPGTRLLVL.

This chain links TRBV19 with TRBJ1-1, with 7 nucleotides matching TRBD1. Trimming at V came to 5 bases and at J to 4 bases, leaving 10 bases not matched to a gene. The germline V gene encodes CDR1 LNHDA and CDR2 SQIVND (reference sequence). The CDR3 contains 15 residues. CDR3 in amino acids: CASSPRDREFTEAFF. The DNA of the CDR3 is TGTGCCAGTAGTCCCCGCGACAGGGAATTCACTGAAGCTTTCTTT.

This clone ranks as medium-sized. The genes are TRBV7-9 and TRBJ1-2, with 11 positions matching TRBD1. The V segment lost 1 base and the J segment 9 bases; nucleotides outside the gene matches: 7. Germline-derived CDR1 and CDR2 are SEHNR and FQNEAQ (reference sequence). This CDR3 spans 15 amino acids. This CDR3 reads CASSLGGQGARSYTF. CDR3 nucleotides: TGTGCCAGCAGCTTAGGAGGACAGGGGGCACGGAGCTACACCTTC.

The gene calls are TRBV30 and TRBJ1-2; TRBD1 is a possible D gene (5 bases). CDR3 size: 14 residues. Germline CDR1 is GTSNPN and CDR2 is SVGIG (reference sequence). Between the trimmed V and J ends, which lost 4 bases and 1 base, there was a span of 13 bases. Here the CDR3 reads CAWTGDGDNYGYTF. In DNA, the CDR3 is TGTGCCTGGACTGGGGACGGAGATAACTATGGCTACACCTTC.

The chain's CDR3 is CASSLALGGNSYEQYF. CDR3 nucleotides: TGTGCCAGCAGCTTGGCCCTAGGGGGCAACTCCTACGAGCAGTACTTC. The V and J genes are TRBV4-2 and TRBJ2-7; 7 bases fit TRBD1. This CDR3 is built from 16 residues. The J segment lost 0 bases and the V segment lost 5 bases, leaving 10 bases of the junction unmatched. CDR1 and CDR2 from the germline V gene are LGHNA and YNFKEQ.

The chain employs TRBV5-1 and TRBJ1-2; D is ambiguous. The CDR3 consists of 14 residues. The germline V gene encodes CDR1 SGHRS and CDR2 YFSETQ. Deletions cut 0 bases from V and 8 bases from J, with 14 bases between. For the CDR3, the DNA is TGCGCCAGCAGCTTGGCCGGCAGCCAAAGGGGCTACACCTTC. This gives the protein CASSLAGSQRGYTF.

V usage is TRBV6-5 and J usage is TRBJ2-7; a possible D gene is TRBD2 (5 bases). Looked up from germline, CDR1 is MNHEY and CDR2 is SVGAGI. V dropped 7 bases and J dropped 2 bases, with 15 bases sitting between them. The CDR3 runs 14 residues. The CDR3 DNA reads TGTGCCAGCACCGAAGGACTCACAACCTACGAGCAGTACTTC. It translates to CASTEGLTTYEQYF.

This CDR3 reads CASSPRVGTYEQYF. The CDR3 nucleotides read TGTGCCAGTAGTCCACGAGTCGGGACCTACGAGCAGTACTTC. J is TRBJ2-7 and V is TRBV19; tentative D call: TRBD2 (5 bases). Germline lookup yields CDR1 LNHDA and CDR2 SQIVND (reference sequence). The V end lost 5 bases, the J end lost 2 bases, and 13 bases lay between the germline ends. The CDR3 loop spans 14 amino acids.

The CDR3: CASSLDRVNTEAFF. The CDR3 DNA reads as TGTGCCAGCAGCTTAGACAGGGTGAACACTGAAGCTTTCTTT. The V and J genes are TRBV7-9 and TRBJ1-1, with D perhaps matching TRBD1 (6 bases). The V end lost 1 base, the J end lost 0 bases, and 6 bases lay between the germline ends. Germline CDR1 is SEHNR and CDR2 is FQNEAQ (reference sequence). The CDR3 loop spans 14 amino acids.

In nucleotides, the CDR3 is TGTGCCAGCAGCTTAGAGTTTCTAGCGGGGGGTGGAGATACGCAGTATTTT. Protein: CASSLEFLAGGGDTQYF. The chain employs TRBV7-2 and TRBJ2-3; 11 bases agree with TRBD2. The CDR3 has 17 amino acids. Germline values: CDR1 SGHTA, CDR2 FQGNSA. Unmatched junction bases numbered 8, after V lost 1 base and J lost 5 bases. The full variable domain, rest sourced from reference TRBV7-2 and TRBJ2-3, is GAGVSQSPSNKVTEKGKDVELRCDPISGHTALYWYRQSLGQGLEFLIYFQGNSAPDKSGLPSDRFSAERTGGSVSTLTIQRTQQEDSAVYLCASSLEFLAGGGDTQYFGPGTRLTVL.

This chain connects TRBV18 to TRBJ2-7, with TRBD1 identical over 9 bases. The CDR3 is 16 amino acids. The ends lost 3 bases at V and 5 bases at J; junction bases unmatched: 11. Germline V gene lookup returns CDR1 KGHSH and CDR2 LQKENI. The CDR3 region has the DNA TGTGCCAGCTCACCCGATACAGGGGGCTTCTTACACGAGCAGTACTTC. Protein sequence: CASSPDTGGFLHEQYF.

The chain employs TRBV6-5 and TRBJ1-2; TRBD1 is a possible D gene (5 bases). The germline V gene encodes CDR1 MNHEY and CDR2 SVGAGI. V dropped 0 bases and J dropped 4 bases, with 9 bases sitting between them. The CDR3 sequence is 14 residues long. The CDR3 DNA follows: TGTGCCAGCAGTTACTCGAACAGGCCCTATGGCTACACCTTC. Translating gives CASSYSNRPYGYTF.

The V gene is TRBV15, the J gene TRBJ1-2, with D possibly TRBD1 on 6 matching bases. The CDR3 sequence is 16 residues long. The germline V and J ends were trimmed by 0 bases and 3 bases, with 14 bases remaining between them. The V gene's germline CDR1 is LNHNV and CDR2 YYDKDF (reference sequence). This CDR3 reads CATSRESKQGYYGYTF. CDR3 nucleotide sequence: TGTGCCACCAGCAGAGAATCCAAACAGGGTTACTATGGCTACACCTTC.